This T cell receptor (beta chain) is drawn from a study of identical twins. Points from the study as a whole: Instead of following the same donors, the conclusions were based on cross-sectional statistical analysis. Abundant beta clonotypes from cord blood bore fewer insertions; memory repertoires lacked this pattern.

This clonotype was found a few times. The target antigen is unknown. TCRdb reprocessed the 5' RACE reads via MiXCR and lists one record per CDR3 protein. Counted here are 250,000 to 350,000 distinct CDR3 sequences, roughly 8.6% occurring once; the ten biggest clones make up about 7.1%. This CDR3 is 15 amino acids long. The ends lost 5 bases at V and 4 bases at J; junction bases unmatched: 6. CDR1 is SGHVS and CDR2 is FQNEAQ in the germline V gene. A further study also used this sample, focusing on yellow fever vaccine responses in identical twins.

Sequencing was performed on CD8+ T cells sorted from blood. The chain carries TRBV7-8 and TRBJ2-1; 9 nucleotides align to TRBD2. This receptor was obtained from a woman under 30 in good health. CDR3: CASSQSGGHYNEQFF. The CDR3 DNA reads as TGTGCCAGCAGCCAAAGCGGGGGGCATTACAATGAGCAGTTCTTC.